These T cell receptor beta chains were read from a single sample in a study of blood T cells in healthy people across ages. TCRdb reprocessed the 5' RACE reads via MiXCR and lists one record per CDR3 protein. The table records around 1,000,000 distinct CDR3 sequences, about 25% of them present only once. The data also belong to a second study, concerning T cells of mothers and their children.

Sequenced: blood. The receptors derive from a girl aged 2 to 9 in good health. CDR3s include the opening cysteine and the closing phenylalanine or tryptophan. The order of the fields is J gene, clone size, V gene, D gene, CDR3 protein, CDR3 DNA. A D gene is named only where the DNA matches it firmly. The size entry is marked missing in some rows and otherwise reads once, few, many or a size class.

TRBJ2-5 | NA | TRBV7-9 | NA | CASKALEETQYF | TGTGCCAGTAAAGCCCTCGAAGAGACCCAGTACTTC
TRBJ1-1 | NA | TRBV6-1 | NA | CASSEAGKVEAFF | TGTGCCAGCAGTGAAGCGGGTAAGGTGGAAGCTTTCTTT
TRBJ2-7 | NA | TRBV20-1 | NA | CSANDPGRTYEQYF | TGCAGTGCTAACGATCCGGGACGGACCTACGAGCAGTACTTC
TRBJ2-3 | many | TRBV6-5 | NA | CASSRADTQYF | TGTGCCAGCAGTCGAGCAGATACGCAGTATTTT
TRBJ2-7 | few | TRBV6-6 | TRBD1 | CASSYLTGGEQYF | TGTGCCAGCAGTTATCTAACAGGGGGCGAGCAGTACTTC
TRBJ2-1 | NA | TRBV25-1 | NA | CASVESGLFSDGQFF | TGTGCCAGCGTCGAATCGGGACTCTTTTCAGACGGGCAGTTCTTC
TRBJ1-2 | NA | TRBV29-1 | TRBD1 | CSVEDRDRDGYTF | TGCAGCGTTGAAGACCGGGACAGGGATGGCTACACCTTC
TRBJ2-1 | NA | TRBV19 | TRBD1 | CASSIYGQGANNEQFF | TGTGCCAGTAGTATCTATGGCCAGGGGGCGAACAATGAGCAGTTCTTC
TRBJ2-1 | few | TRBV6-6 | NA | CASSSRARGEQFF | TGTGCCAGCAGTTCCCGGGCTCGCGGGGAGCAGTTCTTC
TRBJ2-1 | NA | TRBV7-6 | NA | CASSSTPPFPGASYNEQFF | TGTGCCAGCAGCTCCACGCCGCCCTTCCCCGGTGCCTCCTACAATGAGCAGTTCTTC
TRBJ1-2 | NA | TRBV20-1 | NA | CSARDNPNYGYTF | TGCAGTGCTAGAGATAATCCCAACTATGGCTACACCTTC
TRBJ2-4 | once | TRBV7-9 | NA | CASSLSAPKNIQYF | TGTGCCAGCAGCTTAAGTGCCCCCAAAAACATTCAGTACTTC
TRBJ1-6 | NA | TRBV6-1 | TRBD1 | CASSADRESSPLHF | TGTGCCAGCAGTGCGGACAGGGAGAGTTCACCCCTCCACTTT
TRBJ1-2 | few | TRBV29-1 | NA | CSAGGAGVHNGYTF | TGCAGCGCAGGAGGGGCAGGGGTTCACAATGGCTACACCTTC
TRBJ2-3 | NA | TRBV10-3 | NA | CAISERTGSTDTQYF | TGTGCCATCAGTGAAAGGACGGGGAGCACAGATACGCAGTATTTT
TRBJ1-1 | NA | TRBV7-9 | NA | CASSPKVAPNTEAFF | TGTGCCAGCAGCCCTAAGGTGGCCCCGAACACCGAAGCTTTCTTT
TRBJ1-4 | NA | TRBV15 | NA | CATSRDRGEVKLFF | TGTGCCACCAGCAGAGACAGGGGAGAAGTCAAACTGTTTTTT
TRBJ1-3 | NA | TRBV9 | NA | CASSVAGSSGNTIYF | TGTGCCAGCAGCGTAGCAGGAAGCTCTGGAAACACCATATATTTT
TRBJ2-7 | few | TRBV5-1 | NA | CASSIAYSGLSYEQYF | TGCGCCAGCAGCATAGCGTATAGCGGTCTATCCTACGAGCAGTACTTC
TRBJ2-6 | NA | TRBV13 | TRBD1 | CASSATSGTGTSGANVLTF | TGTGCCAGCAGCGCAACTTCCGGGACAGGGACCTCTGGGGCCAACGTCCTGACTTTC
TRBJ2-5 | few | TRBV11-1 | NA | CASTAPGGTQYF | TGTGCCAGCACTGCCCCCGGGGGGACCCAGTACTTC
TRBJ1-5 | NA | TRBV27 | NA | CASSLLYENQPQHF | TGTGCCAGCAGTTTATTGTACGAAAATCAGCCCCAGCATTTT
TRBJ2-1 | NA | TRBV29-1 | NA | CSVRPSSYNEQFF | TGCAGCGTTCGGCCGAGCTCCTACAATGAGCAGTTCTTC
TRBJ1-3 | once | TRBV9 | NA | CASSVLPGQSNTIYF | TGTGCCAGCAGCGTACTACCGGGACAAAGCAACACCATATATTTT
TRBJ1-2 | few | TRBV2 | NA | CASRTDGPNYGYTF | TGTGCCAGCAGGACGGATGGCCCGAACTATGGCTACACCTTC
TRBJ2-5 | few | TRBV4-1 | TRBD2 | CASSRGEGITQETQYF | TGCGCCAGCAGCCGGGGGGAGGGAATAACTCAAGAGACCCAGTACTTC
TRBJ2-4 | NA | TRBV10-3 | TRBD2 | CAISDVVAGVKNIQYF | TGTGCCATCAGTGACGTGGTAGCGGGAGTCAAAAACATTCAGTACTTC
TRBJ2-7 | many | TRBV11-2 | TRBD2 | CASSPAGAYEQYF | TGTGCCAGCTCCCCAGCGGGGGCCTACGAGCAGTACTTC
TRBJ2-3 | NA | TRBV29-1 | NA | CSVAIEGGRDTQYF | TGCAGCGTTGCTATCGAGGGGGGGCGAGATACGCAGTATTTT
TRBJ2-5 | few | TRBV13 | NA | CASSLYRGGETQYF | TGTGCCAGCAGCTTATACAGGGGGGGAGAGACCCAGTACTTC
TRBJ2-3 | NA | TRBV5-1 | TRBD2 | CASSPNPSGSFTDTQYF | TGCGCCAGCAGCCCAAACCCTAGCGGAAGTTTCACAGATACGCAGTATTTT
TRBJ2-4 | few | TRBV29-1 | NA | CSVRGHLAKNIQYF | TGCAGCGTTCGGGGACACCTAGCCAAAAACATTCAGTACTTC
TRBJ2-3 | few | TRBV7-9 | NA | CASSWDSIVDTQYF | TGTGCCAGCAGCTGGGACTCTATAGTGGATACGCAGTATTTT
TRBJ1-1 | NA | TRBV27 | NA | CASSNLDMNTEAFF | TGTGCCAGCAGTAATCTCGATATGAACACTGAAGCTTTCTTT
TRBJ2-1 | NA | TRBV20-1 | NA | CSARDLFSVNSEQFF | TGCAGTGCTAGAGATCTATTTTCGGTAAATAGTGAGCAGTTCTTC
TRBJ2-7 | few | TRBV28 | NA | CASSFGTLTSTYEQYF | TGTGCCAGCAGTTTTGGAACCCTGACCTCTACCTACGAGCAGTACTTC
TRBJ2-1 | NA | TRBV20-1 | TRBD2 | CSARVPSGGGNEQFF | TGCAGTGCTAGAGTGCCTAGCGGGGGGGGAAATGAGCAGTTCTTC
TRBJ2-5 | many | TRBV29-1 | TRBD2 | CSVDGLAEQETQYF | TGCAGCGTCGATGGACTAGCGGAACAAGAGACCCAGTACTTC
TRBJ1-2 | few | TRBV29-1 | NA | CSVVGPYTF | TGCAGCGTTGTGGGCCCCTACACCTTC
TRBJ2-1 | few | TRBV13 | TRBD2 | CASSSGLVDEQFF | TGTGCCAGCAGCTCGGGACTAGTAGATGAGCAGTTCTTC